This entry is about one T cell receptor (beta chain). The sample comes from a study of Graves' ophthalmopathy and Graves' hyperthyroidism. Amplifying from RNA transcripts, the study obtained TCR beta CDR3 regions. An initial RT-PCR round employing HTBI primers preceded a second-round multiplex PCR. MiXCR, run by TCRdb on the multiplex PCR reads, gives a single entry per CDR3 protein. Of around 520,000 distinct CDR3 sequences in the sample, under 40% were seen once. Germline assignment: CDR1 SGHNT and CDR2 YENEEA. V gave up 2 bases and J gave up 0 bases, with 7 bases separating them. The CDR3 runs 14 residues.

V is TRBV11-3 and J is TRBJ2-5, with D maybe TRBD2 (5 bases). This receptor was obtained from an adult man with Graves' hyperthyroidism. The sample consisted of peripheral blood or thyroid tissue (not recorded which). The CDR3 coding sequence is TGTGCCAGCAGCTTATCGGACTACCAAGAGACCCAGTACTTC. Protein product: CASSLSDYQETQYF.